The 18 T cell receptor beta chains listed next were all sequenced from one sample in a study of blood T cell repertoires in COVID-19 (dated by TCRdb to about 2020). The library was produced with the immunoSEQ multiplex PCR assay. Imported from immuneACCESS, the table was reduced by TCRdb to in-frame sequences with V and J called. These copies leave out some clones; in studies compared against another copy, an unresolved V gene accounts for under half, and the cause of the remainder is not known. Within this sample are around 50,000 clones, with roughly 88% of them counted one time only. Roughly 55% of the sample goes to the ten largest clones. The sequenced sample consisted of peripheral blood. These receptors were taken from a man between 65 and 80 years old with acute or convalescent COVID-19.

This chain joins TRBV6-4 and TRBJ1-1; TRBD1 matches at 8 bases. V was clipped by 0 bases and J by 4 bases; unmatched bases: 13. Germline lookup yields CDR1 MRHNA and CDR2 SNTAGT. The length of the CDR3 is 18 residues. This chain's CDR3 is CASSDSDRDRYCFTEAFF. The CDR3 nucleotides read TGTGCCAGCAGTGACTCGGATCGGGACAGGTATTGCTTCACTGAAGCTTTCTTT.

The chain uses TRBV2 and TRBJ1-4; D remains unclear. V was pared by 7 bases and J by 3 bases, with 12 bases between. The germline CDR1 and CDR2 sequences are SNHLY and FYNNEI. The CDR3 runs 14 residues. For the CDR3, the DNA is TGTGCCAGCATCCGGGGAGCAGCTAATGAAAAACTGTTTTTT. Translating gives CASIRGAANEKLFF.

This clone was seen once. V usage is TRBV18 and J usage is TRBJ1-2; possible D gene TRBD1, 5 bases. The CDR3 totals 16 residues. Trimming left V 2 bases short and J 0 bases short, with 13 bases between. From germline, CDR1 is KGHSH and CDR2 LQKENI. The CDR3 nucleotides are TGTGCCAGCTCACCAGCCAGGGTTGCAGCTAACTATGGCTACACCTTC. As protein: CASSPARVAANYGYTF. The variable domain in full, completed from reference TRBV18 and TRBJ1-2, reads NAGVMQNPRHLVRRRGQEARLRCSPMKGHSHVYWYRQLPEEGLKFMVYLQKENIIDESGMPKERFSAEFPKEGPSILRIQQVVRGDSAAYFCASSPARVAANYGYTFGSGTRLTVV.

CDR3 residues: CASSLEYSIQETQYF. The CDR3 coding sequence is TGTGCCAGCAGCTTAGAATACAGCATTCAAGAGACCCAGTACTTC. The chain uses TRBV7-6 and TRBJ2-5, with D unclear. Germline CDR1 and CDR2: SGHVS and FNYEAQ. CDR3 length: 15 residues. V lost 1 base and J 2 bases, leaving 11 bases between the germline ends.

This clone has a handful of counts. Written as DNA, the CDR3 is TGCGCCAGCAGCCAAACCACCGGGACTCATTGGGGGAATGAGCAGTTCTTC. Translation gives CASSQTTGTHWGNEQFF. The chain joins TRBV4-3 to TRBJ2-1, with D perhaps TRBD2 (6 bases). V shed 2 bases and J shed 7 bases, with 21 bases lying between them. The CDR3 is 17 amino acids. In germline, CDR1 is LGHNA, CDR2 YSLEER.

The CDR3: CASSKQGFQYF. DNA of the CDR3: TGTGCCAGCAGCAAACAGGGATTCCAGTACTTC. The rearrangement uses TRBV13 and TRBJ2-7; possibly TRBD1 for D (6 bases). Germline lookup yields CDR1 PRHDT and CDR2 FYEKMQ (reference sequence). Trimming pared 5 bases from V and 10 bases from J, leaving 12 bases between. The CDR3 length is 11 residues.

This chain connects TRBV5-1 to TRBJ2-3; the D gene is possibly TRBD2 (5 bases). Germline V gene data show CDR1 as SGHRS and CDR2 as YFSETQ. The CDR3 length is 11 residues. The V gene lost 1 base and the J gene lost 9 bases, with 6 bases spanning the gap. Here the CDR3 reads CASSLTGTQYF. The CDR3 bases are TGCGCCAGCAGCTTGACGGGGACGCAGTATTTT.

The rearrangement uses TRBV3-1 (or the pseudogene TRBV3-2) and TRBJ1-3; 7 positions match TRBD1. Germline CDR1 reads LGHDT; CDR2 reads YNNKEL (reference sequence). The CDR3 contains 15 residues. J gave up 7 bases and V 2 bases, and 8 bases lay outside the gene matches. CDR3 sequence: CASSQYRGGGNTIYF. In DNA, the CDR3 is TGTGCCAGCAGCCAATACAGGGGTGGAGGGAACACCATATATTTT.

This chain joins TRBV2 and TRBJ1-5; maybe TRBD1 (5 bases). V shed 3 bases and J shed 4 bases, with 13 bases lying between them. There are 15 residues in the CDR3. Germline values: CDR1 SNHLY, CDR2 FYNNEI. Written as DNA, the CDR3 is TGTGCCAGCAGTGAGATGGACAACCGTAATCAGCCCCAGCATTTT. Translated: CASSEMDNRNQPQHF.

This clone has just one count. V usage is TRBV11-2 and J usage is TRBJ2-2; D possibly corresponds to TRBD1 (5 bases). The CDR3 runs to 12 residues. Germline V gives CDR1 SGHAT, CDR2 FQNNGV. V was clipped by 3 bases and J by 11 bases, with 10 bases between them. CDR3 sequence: CASSFPQGELFF. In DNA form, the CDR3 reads TGTGCCAGCAGCTTTCCCCAGGGTGAGCTGTTTTTT.

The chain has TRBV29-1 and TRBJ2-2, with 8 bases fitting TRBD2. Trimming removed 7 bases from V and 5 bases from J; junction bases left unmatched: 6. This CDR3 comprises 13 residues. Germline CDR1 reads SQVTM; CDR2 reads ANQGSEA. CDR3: CSARTSRTGELFF. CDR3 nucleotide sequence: TGCAGCGCTCGGACTAGCAGGACCGGGGAGCTGTTTTTT.

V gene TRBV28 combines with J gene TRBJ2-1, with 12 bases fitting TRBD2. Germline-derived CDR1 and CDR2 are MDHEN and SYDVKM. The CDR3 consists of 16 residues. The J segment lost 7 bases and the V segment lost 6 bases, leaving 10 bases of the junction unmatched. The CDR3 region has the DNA TGTGCCAGCAGGACTCAAGGACTAGCGGGAAGAAATGAGCAGTTCTTC. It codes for CASRTQGLAGRNEQFF.

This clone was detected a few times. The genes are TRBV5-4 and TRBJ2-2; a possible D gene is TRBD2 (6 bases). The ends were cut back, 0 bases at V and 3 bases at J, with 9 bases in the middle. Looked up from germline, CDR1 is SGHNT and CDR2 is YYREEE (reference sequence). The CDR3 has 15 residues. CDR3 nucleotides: TGTGCCAGCAGCTTGGATCCGGGAGACACCGGGGAGCTGTTTTTT. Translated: CASSLDPGDTGELFF.

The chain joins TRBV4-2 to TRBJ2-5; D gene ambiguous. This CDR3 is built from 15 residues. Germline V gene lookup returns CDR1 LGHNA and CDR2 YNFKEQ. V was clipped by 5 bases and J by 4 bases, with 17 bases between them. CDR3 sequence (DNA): TGTGCCAGCAGCGTTCAACTTTCAGCAGGAGAGACCCAGTACTTC. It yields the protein CASSVQLSAGETQYF.

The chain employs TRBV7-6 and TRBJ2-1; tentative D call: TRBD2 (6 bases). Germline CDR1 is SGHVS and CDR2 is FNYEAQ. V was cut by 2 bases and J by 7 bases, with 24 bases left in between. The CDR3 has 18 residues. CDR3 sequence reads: CASSLKVPGTQLGNEQFF. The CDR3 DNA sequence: TGTGCCAGCAGCTTAAAGGTACCCGGGACTCAATTGGGGAATGAGCAGTTCTTC.

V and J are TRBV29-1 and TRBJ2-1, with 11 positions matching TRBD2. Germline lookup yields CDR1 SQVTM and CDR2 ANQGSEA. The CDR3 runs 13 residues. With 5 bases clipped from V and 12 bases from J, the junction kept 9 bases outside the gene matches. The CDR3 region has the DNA TGCAGCGTTTCCACTAGCGGGAGTAACGTGCAGTTCTTC. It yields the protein CSVSTSGSNVQFF.

CDR3 sequence reads: CSVFLQGKSGYTF. CDR3 sequence (DNA): TGCAGCGTTTTCCTACAGGGGAAGTCTGGCTACACCTTC. The J gene is TRBJ1-2, the V gene TRBV29-1; 7 bases are shared with TRBD1. The CDR3 sequence is 13 residues long. Trimming at V came to 5 bases and at J to 7 bases, leaving 10 bases not matched to a gene. The germline V gene has CDR1 SQVTM and CDR2 ANQGSEA.

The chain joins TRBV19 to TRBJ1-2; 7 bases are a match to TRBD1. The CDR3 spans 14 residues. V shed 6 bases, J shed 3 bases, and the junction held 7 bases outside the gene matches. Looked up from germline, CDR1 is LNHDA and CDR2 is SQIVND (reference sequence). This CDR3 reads CASSARTGDYGYTF. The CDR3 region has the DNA TGTGCCAGTAGCGCCCGGACAGGTGACTATGGCTACACCTTC.